This TCR beta chain appears in the sequencing data of a study of pediatric ulcerative colitis. Study conclusions and caveats: Rectal pinch biopsies may have included blood-derived T cells, especially in patients with overt colitis. A couple of patients had blood samples with substantially reduced template counts.

TCRdb's table, derived via immunoSEQ multiplex PCR, lists solely in-frame clones and lacks some. The sample holds about 24,000 clones, approximately 71% seen once. The rectum was sampled with one to two pinch biopsies at colonoscopy. Germline loops: CDR1 GTSNPN, CDR2 SVGIG (reference sequence). V was pared by 1 base and J by 8 bases, with 17 bases between. The CDR3 spans 14 residues. As for this clone: What it binds is not known.

The clonotype originates from a boy aged 10-17 years with severe ulcerative colitis. V usage is TRBV30 and J usage is TRBJ1-2, with a tentative D call TRBD1 (5 bases). The specimen sequenced was gut tissue. The DNA for the CDR3 is TGTGCCTGGAGTGGTGGCAGGGCCCATAGGGGCTACACCTTC. Encoded protein: CAWSGGRAHRGYTF.